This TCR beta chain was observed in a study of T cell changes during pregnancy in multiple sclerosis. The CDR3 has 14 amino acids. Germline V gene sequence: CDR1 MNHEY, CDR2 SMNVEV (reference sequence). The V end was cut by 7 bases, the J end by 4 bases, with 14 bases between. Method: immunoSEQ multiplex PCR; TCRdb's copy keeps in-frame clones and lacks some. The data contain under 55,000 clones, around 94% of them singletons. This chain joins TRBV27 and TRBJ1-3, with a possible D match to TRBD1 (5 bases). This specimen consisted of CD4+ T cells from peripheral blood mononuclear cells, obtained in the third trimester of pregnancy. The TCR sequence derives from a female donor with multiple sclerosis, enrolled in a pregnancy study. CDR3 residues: CASKAGRSGNTIYF. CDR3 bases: TGTGCCAGCAAGGCGGGGCGTTCCGGAAACACCATATATTTT.